This passage covers 28 T cell receptor beta chains from one sample sequenced in a study of blood T cell repertoires in COVID-19. The table came from immunoSEQ multiplex PCR; TCRdb's copy has only in-frame clones and leaves some out. Of 200,000 to 250,000 clones in the sample, about 83% were seen once. Sequencing used peripheral blood. The source is a man aged 50-60 years with acute or convalescent COVID-19.

The chain carries TRBV7-6 and TRBJ2-1, with TRBD2 matching 10 bases. With 1 base clipped from V and 5 bases from J, the junction kept 2 bases outside the gene matches. Germline V gene data show CDR1 as SGHVS and CDR2 as FNYEAQ. This CDR3 region has 15 residues. CDR3 sequence: CASSLGTSGNNEQFF. The DNA for the CDR3 is TGTGCCAGCAGCTTAGGGACTAGCGGTAACAATGAGCAGTTCTTC.

The V gene is TRBV24-1, the J gene TRBJ1-1; weak D call: TRBD1 (5 bases). The CDR3 runs 14 residues. Trimming cost V 9 bases and J 4 bases, with 17 bases left between them. CDR1 and CDR2 (germline): KGHDR, SFDVKD. This CDR3 is CATGDSALPTEAFF. The CDR3 nucleotides read TGTGCCACCGGAGACAGCGCATTACCCACTGAAGCTTTCTTT.

The chain's CDR3 is CASSRQGTGELFF. DNA for the CDR3: TGTGCCAGCAGCCGACAGGGCACCGGGGAGCTGTTTTTT. V is TRBV11-2 and J is TRBJ2-2; 7 bases map to TRBD1. CDR3 size: 13 residues. Looked up from germline, CDR1 is SGHAT and CDR2 is FQNNGV. With V trimmed by 5 bases and J by 4 bases, 1 base remained unmatched.

The V call is TRBV10-3, the J call TRBJ1-4, with 11 bases lining up with TRBD1. The germline V gene has CDR1 ENHRY and CDR2 SYGVKD. V trimming: 8 bases; J trimming: 0 bases; junction bases outside the gene matches: 2. This CDR3 spans 15 amino acids. CDR3 DNA: TGTGCCATCGGACAGGGGGCGGCAACTAATGAAAAACTGTTTTTT. Translated: CAIGQGAATNEKLFF.

Only one count was recorded for this clone. V is TRBV9 and J is TRBJ2-3; a weak D match, TRBD2 (6 bases). With 7 bases removed from V and 0 bases from J, the gap between germline ends came to 12 bases. CDR1 and CDR2 (germline): SGDLS, YYNGEE. The CDR3 loop spans 14 amino acids. CDR3 bases: TGTGCCAGCTCCCGGGACTTAAGCACAGATACGCAGTATTTT. Amino acids: CASSRDLSTDTQYF. Drawing the rest from reference TRBV9 and TRBJ2-3, the complete variable domain is DSGVTQTPKHLITATGQRVTLRCSPRSGDLSVYWYQQSLDQGLQFLIQYYNGEERAKGNILERFSAQQFPDLHSELNLSSLELGDSALYFCASSRDLSTDTQYFGPGTRLTVL.

The chain uses TRBV27 and TRBJ1-6, with D possibly TRBD1 on 5 matching bases. Germline V gene sequence: CDR1 MNHEY, CDR2 SMNVEV (reference sequence). The CDR3 loop spans 17 amino acids. Trimming shortened V by 0 bases and J by 12 bases, and 21 bases separated the two germline ends. CDR3 nucleotides: TGTGCCAGCAGTTTATCGCTCCCCGGGACTCCTGGGGTACCCCTCCACTTT. Protein sequence: CASSLSLPGTPGVPLHF.

This clone has only one observation. The rearrangement uses TRBV11-2 and TRBJ2-3, with TRBD2 matching over 7 bases. This CDR3 has 16 residues. V lost 5 bases and J lost 0; bases outside the gene matches: 8. The V gene's germline CDR1 is SGHAT and CDR2 FQNNGV. The CDR3 bases are TGTGCCAGCAGCCCAGGGCGGGAGTGGAGCACAGATACGCAGTATTTT. This gives the protein CASSPGREWSTDTQYF.

The gene calls are TRBV12-5 and TRBJ1-4; 9 bases fit TRBD1. Germline CDR1 LGHNT, CDR2 FRNRAP. V dropped 3 bases and J dropped 8; count of bases not matched to a gene: 31. The CDR3 runs 23 residues. The CDR3 here is CASGFPPRSNRGRLVSVKEKLFF. In nucleotides, the CDR3 is TGTGCTAGTGGTTTCCCCCCGCGGTCCAACAGGGGGCGTTTGGTCTCGGTCAAAGAAAAACTGTTTTTT.

The chain carries TRBV11-2 and TRBJ1-3; a possible D gene is TRBD1 (6 bases). CDR3 length equals 16 residues. From germline, CDR1 is SGHAT and CDR2 FQNNGV. V was shortened by 5 bases and J by 3 bases, with 17 bases between the two germline ends. CDR3 sequence (DNA): TGTGCCAGCAGCCCAACAGGGCCGGGAATTGGAAACACCATATATTTT. This gives the protein CASSPTGPGIGNTIYF.

In DNA form, the CDR3 reads TGTGCCAGCAGCCAAGGTGTACAGCTGAGAAACACCATATATTTT. Protein sequence: CASSQGVQLRNTIYF. The chain joins TRBV3-1 (or the pseudogene TRBV3-2) to TRBJ1-3, with unresolved D. This CDR3 has 15 residues. V was shortened by 1 base and J by 5 bases, with 12 bases between the two germline ends. Germline CDR1 and CDR2: LGHDT and YNNKEL (reference sequence).

The chain employs TRBV11-3 and TRBJ2-5; tentatively, D is TRBD1 (6 bases). V lost 5 bases, J lost 3 bases, and 16 bases lay in between. CDR1 is SGHNT and CDR2 is YENEEA in the germline V gene. The CDR3 has 15 residues. The CDR3 loop reads CASSPWTEGEETQYF. In DNA form, the CDR3 reads TGTGCCAGCAGCCCCTGGACAGAAGGGGAAGAGACCCAGTACTTC.

J is TRBJ1-5 and V is TRBV5-1, with D unresolved. Trimming removed 4 bases at V and 0 bases at J, with 14 bases between. The CDR3 sequence is 16 residues long. Germline V gene lookup returns CDR1 SGHRS and CDR2 YFSETQ. The CDR3 DNA sequence: TGCGCCAGCAGCGGATTCACGACTTATAGCAATCAGCCCCAGCATTTT. Protein product: CASSGFTTYSNQPQHF.

This clone has a handful of counts. The V and J genes are TRBV12-3 or TRBV12-4 and TRBJ1-6, with D possibly being TRBD1 (5 bases). CDR3 length: 13 residues. Trimming shortened V by 1 base and J by 10 bases, and 8 bases separated the two germline ends. The CDR3 protein is CASSLGGRSPLHF. The DNA of the CDR3 is TGTGCCAGCAGTTTAGGGGGGAGGTCACCCCTCCACTTT.

The chain employs TRBV9 and TRBJ1-4, with D possibly TRBD1 on 5 matching bases. The germline V gene has CDR1 SGDLS and CDR2 YYNGEE. V gave up 0 bases and J gave up 4 bases, with 7 bases separating them. The CDR3 covers 14 residues. This chain's CDR3 is CASSVEGDNEKLFF. The CDR3 coding sequence is TGTGCCAGCAGCGTAGAAGGGGATAATGAAAAACTGTTTTTT.

This chain links TRBV19 with TRBJ1-2, with D tentatively TRBD1 (6 bases). Trimming took off 6 bases at V and 4 bases at J, with 12 bases between the two ends. CDR1 is LNHDA, CDR2 SQIVND, per germline (reference sequence). The CDR3 consists of 13 residues. CDR3 in DNA: TGTGCCAGTAGAACAGGGAGAAGCTATGGCTACACCTTC. Amino acid sequence: CASRTGRSYGYTF.

The CDR3 DNA follows: TGCGCCAGCAGCCAAGGCGCGAACCGGGACAGGGACTCCTACGAGCAGTACTTC. Translated, it gives CASSQGANRDRDSYEQYF. The chain combines TRBV4-1 with TRBJ2-7; TRBD1 agrees at 9 bases. The CDR3 has 18 residues. V was clipped by 1 base and J by 0 bases; unmatched bases: 10. Germline V gene data show CDR1 as MGHRA and CDR2 as YSYEKL.

The chain is built from TRBV30 and TRBJ1-2; 8 positions agree with TRBD1. The CDR3 sequence is 15 residues long. CDR1 and CDR2 from the germline V gene are GTSNPN and SVGIG (reference sequence). After removal of 2 bases from V and 1 base from J, the junction contained 6 bases not matched to a gene. The CDR3 here is CAWSRQGWSNYGYTF. As DNA, the CDR3 is TGTGCCTGGAGTCGACAGGGGTGGAGTAACTATGGCTACACCTTC.

V and J are TRBV27 and TRBJ2-7; TRBD1 aligns across 7 bases. Germline lookup yields CDR1 MNHEY and CDR2 SMNVEV (reference sequence). The CDR3 contains 13 residues. Trimming removed 10 bases from V and 3 bases from J; junction bases left unmatched: 9. Written as DNA, the CDR3 is TGTGCCACGATGACAGGGAGTGGCTACGAGCAGTACTTC. Its translation: CATMTGSGYEQYF.

The chain links TRBV12-3 or TRBV12-4 to TRBJ1-2; no firm D call. The CDR3 loop spans 13 amino acids. The V gene lost 6 bases and the J gene lost 4 bases, with 12 bases spanning the gap. Here the CDR3 DNA reads TGTGCCAGCAGGCCAATCGGGTTCTATGGCTACACCTTC. This gives the protein CASRPIGFYGYTF.

V and J are TRBV25-1 and TRBJ2-7, with TRBD1 matching 9 bases. CDR1 MGHDK and CDR2 SYGVNS come from the germline V gene. V shed 7 bases and J 7 bases; nucleotides not matched to a gene: 8. CDR3 size: 13 residues. The CDR3 here is CASTGTGRGEQYF. DNA for the CDR3: TGTGCCAGCACCGGGACAGGGAGGGGTGAGCAGTACTTC.

The gene calls are TRBV7-9 and TRBJ2-1; the D gene is possibly TRBD1 (5 bases). The V end was cut by 11 bases, the J end by 6 bases, with 8 bases between. The CDR3 is made up of 10 amino acids. In germline, CDR1 is SEHNR, CDR2 FQNEAQ (reference sequence). The CDR3 protein is CAGASNEQFF. The CDR3 DNA is TGTGCCGGGGCTTCCAATGAGCAGTTCTTC.

This sequence joins TRBV7-6 and TRBJ2-1; D unclear. This CDR3 has 12 amino acids. V lost 1 base, J lost 10 bases, and 8 bases lay in between. Germline V gene lookup returns CDR1 SGHVS and CDR2 FNYEAQ. CDR3 in amino acids: CASSLVSREQFF. As DNA, the CDR3 is TGTGCCAGCAGCTTAGTATCGCGGGAGCAGTTCTTC.

CDR3 in amino acids: CASSLIAGGNTGELFF. CDR3 bases: TGTGCCAGCAGCTTGATAGCGGGAGGGAACACCGGGGAGCTGTTTTTT. This rearrangement joins TRBV7-3 to TRBJ2-2; 10 nucleotides align to TRBD2. The CDR3 consists of 16 residues. The J segment lost 1 base and the V segment lost 3 bases, leaving 2 bases of the junction unmatched. CDR1 is SGHTA and CDR2 is FQGTGA in the germline V gene.

The CDR3 nucleotides read TGTGCCTGGAGTGTTCACAGGGAAGGGACCCAGTACTTC. Translated: CAWSVHREGTQYF. The chain combines TRBV30 with TRBJ2-5, with D perhaps matching TRBD1 (6 bases). This CDR3 has 13 residues. Trimming stripped 0 bases from V and 7 bases from J, with 12 bases between. Germline loops: CDR1 GTSNPN, CDR2 SVGIG (reference sequence).

The chain links TRBV2 to TRBJ1-1; no clear D gene. The CDR3 runs to 15 residues. Germline V lookup: CDR1 SNHLY, CDR2 FYNNEI. The germline V and J ends were trimmed by 3 bases and 2 bases, with 13 bases remaining between them. The CDR3 nucleotides are TGTGCCAGCAGTGACCCCGGGATCTTAAACACTGAAGCTTTCTTT. Amino acids: CASSDPGILNTEAFF.

The chain uses TRBV7-9 and TRBJ1-6; D gene ambiguous. The germline V gene has CDR1 SEHNR and CDR2 FQNEAQ (reference sequence). Trimming cost V 5 bases and J 7 bases, with 6 bases left between them. This CDR3 spans 12 amino acids. In nucleotides, the CDR3 is TGTGCCAGCAGCCCAATCAATTCACCCCTCCACTTT. It encodes CASSPINSPLHF.

The chain is built from TRBV19 and TRBJ1-5; 12 bases match TRBD1. With 10 bases clipped from V and 7 bases from J, the junction kept 5 bases outside the gene matches. The CDR3 is 13 residues long. Per germline, CDR1 LNHDA and CDR2 SQIVND (reference sequence). The CDR3 reads CATGTGGWQPQHF. As DNA, the CDR3 is TGTGCCACCGGGACAGGGGGCTGGCAGCCCCAGCATTTT.

The genes are TRBV5-4 and TRBJ2-1, with D possibly TRBD2 on 6 matching bases. Trimming removed 0 bases from V and 7 bases from J, with 14 bases in between. The germline gives CDR1 SGHNT, CDR2 YYREEE (reference sequence). The CDR3 spans 15 residues. As DNA, the CDR3 is TGTGCCAGCAGCTTGGGGGTCGGGAGAGGGAATGAGCAGTTCTTC. Translated, it gives CASSLGVGRGNEQFF.